These T cell receptor beta chains were read from a single sample in a study of T cell clonotyping in hematopoietic cell transplantation. Some clones are missing from TCRdb's copy, which holds only in-frame ones; the method was immunoSEQ multiplex PCR. The table has around 15,000 clones, about 93% seen once. The sequencing input was peripheral blood mononuclear cells. The receptors here all came from a man in his forties or fifties in good health. Some clones in this sample may be carry-over from other donors' samples. Each CDR3 is given with its conserved first and last residue. The order of the fields is D gene, V gene, clone size, J gene, CDR3 protein, CDR3 DNA. A D gene is named only where the DNA matches it firmly. Clone size is stated in some rows and not others, as once, few, many or a class when expanded.

>TRBD1|TRBV15|NA|TRBJ2-3
CATSRGTGSTDTQYF
TGTGCCACCAGCAGGGGGACAGGGAGCACAGATACGCAGTATTTT
>NA|TRBV5-4|NA|TRBJ2-2
CASTFGGNTGELFF
TGTGCCAGCACCTTTGGGGGGAACACCGGGGAGCTGTTTTTT
>TRBD2|TRBV10-3|NA|TRBJ2-1
CAISETSGGAGEQFF
TGTGCCATCAGTGAAACTAGCGGGGGGGCCGGTGAGCAGTTCTTC
>TRBD1|TRBV6-1|few|TRBJ1-2
CASSRDRADTF
TGTGCCAGCAGTAGGGACAGAGCGGACACCTTC
>NA|TRBV4-2|NA|TRBJ1-4
CASSQSPGTQEKLFF
TGTGCCAGCAGCCAGTCCCCCGGGACCCAAGAAAAACTGTTTTTT
>NA|TRBV9|NA|TRBJ2-1
CASSVDIFRGNEQFF
TGTGCCAGCAGCGTGGACATATTTAGAGGCAATGAGCAGTTCTTC
>NA|TRBV5-1|once|TRBJ1-5
CASSLGSGFQPQHF
TGCGCCAGCAGCTTGGGGTCAGGGTTTCAGCCCCAGCATTTT
>NA|TRBV13|NA|TRBJ1-2
CASSLGGNYGYTF
TGTGCCAGCAGCTTAGGCGGGAACTATGGCTACACCTTC
>NA|TRBV2|NA|TRBJ2-1
CASSVYRNEQFF
TGTGCCAGCAGTGTATACCGCAATGAGCAGTTCTTC
>TRBD1|TRBV5-4|few|TRBJ2-7
CASSLGRGNEQYF
TGTGCCAGCAGCTTGGGCAGGGGGAACGAGCAGTACTTC
>NA|TRBV6-1|medium-sized|TRBJ1-2
CASSPNHGDVYGYTF
TGTGCCAGCAGCCCTAACCATGGGGACGTCTATGGCTACACCTTC
>NA|TRBV7-2|NA|TRBJ2-3
CASSFRDPNTDTQYF
TGTGCCAGCAGCTTCCGGGACCCAAACACAGATACGCAGTATTTT
>TRBD2|TRBV9|NA|TRBJ2-5
CASSVGGAGGQETQYF
TGTGCCAGCAGCGTAGGAGGAGCGGGGGGGCAAGAGACCCAGTACTTC
>NA|TRBV6-6|NA|TRBJ1-1
CASSPPATEAFF
TGTGCCAGCAGCCCGCCCGCTACTGAAGCTTTCTTT
>NA|TRBV19|NA|TRBJ1-4
CASSIDGIPFEKLFF
TGTGCCAGTAGTATAGATGGCATCCCCTTTGAAAAACTGTTTTTT
>NA|TRBV7-2|once|TRBJ1-2
CSTWGRYGYTF
TGTTCTACGTGGGGTCGCTATGGCTACACCTTC
>TRBD2|TRBV6-5|NA|TRBJ2-7
CASSYSRGEFEQYF
TGTGCCAGCAGTTACTCCCGGGGGGAGTTCGAGCAGTACTTC
>NA|TRBV28|NA|TRBJ2-7
CASLRGAGVSHEQYF
TGTGCCAGCCTCCGAGGGGCAGGGGTATCCCACGAGCAGTACTTC
>TRBD2|TRBV5-4|NA|TRBJ2-3
CASSPGTSWGTDTQYF
TGTGCCAGCAGCCCGGGGACTAGCTGGGGCACAGATACGCAGTATTTT
>TRBD1|TRBV4-1|NA|TRBJ2-1
CASSQTGGWEQFF
TGCGCCAGCAGCCAGACAGGGGGCTGGGAGCAGTTCTTC